This TCR beta chain was profiled in a study of blood T cells in healthy people across ages. The CDR3 covers 14 residues. The V end was cut by 5 bases, the J end by 4 bases, with 15 bases between. Germline CDR1 SGHRS, CDR2 YFSETQ. Those donating, healthy Caucasian individuals from Russia, were aged 6 to 90. Researchers collected 7.5 to 10 milliliters of peripheral blood from every single donor. Isolated per sample were at least 6 million PBMCs. With respect to this clonotype: Its antigen is currently unknown.

Study-wide results and caveats: The study could not conclusively compare naive and antigen-experienced cells, given its unsorted PBMCs.

It was with a sample-barcoded 5' primer and a J-beta primer mix that a second PCR of roughly 7 to 12 cycles was run. One entry per CDR3 protein results from TCRdb running MiXCR on the 5' RACE reads. The sample carries around 620,000 distinct CDR3 sequences, about 26% recorded once. The origin of this receptor is a woman aged 65 to 85 in good health. The chain joins TRBV5-1 to TRBJ1-1; D perhaps matches TRBD1 (5 bases). The sample taken for sequencing was blood. CDR3: CASRSLPGGTEAFF. CDR3 DNA sequence: TGCGCCAGCAGGTCCCTCCCGGGGGGCACTGAAGCTTTCTTT.